The 32 T cell receptor beta chains below were found in one sample sequenced in a study of blood T cell repertoires in COVID-19. Using immunoSEQ multiplex PCR, the repertoire was profiled, and TCRdb retains in-frame clones only, with some absent. The table lists approximately 110,000 clones, 70% to 75% of them singletons. Sequencing input: peripheral blood. The source is a man older than 75 with COVID-19, enrolled during active disease.

This chain connects TRBV29-1 to TRBJ2-1, with 10 bases lining up with TRBD2. The CDR3 consists of 12 residues. Trimming took 7 bases from V and 6 from J; bases not matched to a gene: 3. CDR1 and CDR2 (germline): SQVTM, ANQGSEA. The CDR3 sequence is CSALAGGNEQFF. For the CDR3, the DNA is TGCAGCGCCTTAGCGGGAGGCAATGAGCAGTTCTTC.

The chain uses TRBV19 and TRBJ2-5; the D gene is possibly TRBD2 (5 bases). Germline V gene lookup returns CDR1 LNHDA and CDR2 SQIVND (reference sequence). The CDR3 runs to 13 residues. Trimming removed 4 bases at V and 4 bases at J, with 10 bases between. The CDR3 protein is CASSRSGLETQYF. The CDR3 DNA reads as TGTGCCAGTAGTAGGTCGGGATTAGAGACCCAGTACTTC.

J is TRBJ1-2 and V is TRBV10-2, with a possible D match to TRBD1 (5 bases). This CDR3 is 16 amino acids long. V lost 2 bases to trimming and J lost 4 bases, with 17 bases between them. CDR1 and CDR2 from the germline V gene are WSHSY and SAAADI. For the CDR3, the DNA is TGCGCCAGCAGTGAGAGGCAGGGTACCTTTCTCTATGGCTACACCTTC. It encodes CASSERQGTFLYGYTF.

The chain links TRBV2 to TRBJ2-6, with TRBD2 matching 8 bases. V lost 5 bases and J lost 0; bases outside the gene matches: 12. The CDR3 is made up of 19 amino acids. CDR1 SNHLY and CDR2 FYNNEI come from the germline V gene. The CDR3 spells CASSPPLLAGLSGANVLTF. CDR3 in DNA: TGTGCCAGCAGTCCCCCGCTGCTAGCGGGCCTCTCTGGGGCCAACGTCCTGACTTTC.

This clone was found a few times. The chain couples TRBV10-3 to TRBJ1-2; a possible D gene is TRBD1 (6 bases). This CDR3 comprises 13 residues. Germline assignment: CDR1 ENHRY and CDR2 SYGVKD. V lost 2 bases to trimming and J lost 4 bases, with 8 bases between them. In nucleotides, the CDR3 is TGTGCCATCAGTGAGAAAGGGGGCTATGGCTACACCTTC. Amino acid sequence: CAISEKGGYGYTF.

The chain employs TRBV7-3 and TRBJ2-7; TRBD2 matches 10 bases. With 3 bases clipped from V and 6 bases from J, the junction kept 5 bases outside the gene matches. This CDR3 is 14 amino acids long. Germline V gene sequence: CDR1 SGHTA, CDR2 FQGTGA. CDR3 loop: CASSLASGSSEQYF. The CDR3 region has the DNA TGTGCCAGCAGCTTGGCTAGCGGGAGCTCCGAGCAGTACTTC. The whole variable domain, filled in from reference TRBV7-3 and TRBJ2-7, reads GAGVSQTPSNKVTEKGKYVELRCDPISGHTALYWYRQSLGQGPEFLIYFQGTGAADDSGLPNDRFFAVRPEGSVSTLKIQRTERGDSAVYLCASSLASGSSEQYFGPGTRLTVT.

The chain couples TRBV2 to TRBJ1-1; maybe TRBD1 (5 bases). From germline, CDR1 is SNHLY and CDR2 FYNNEI. The CDR3 extends over 14 amino acids. The V end was cut by 5 bases, the J end by 0 bases, with 10 bases between. CDR3 amino acids: CASSTQVMNTEAFF. In DNA form, the CDR3 reads TGTGCCAGCAGTACACAGGTGATGAACACTGAAGCTTTCTTT.

CDR3 residues: CASSLAAVGTEAFF. The CDR3 DNA reads TGTGCCAGCAGCTTAGCGGCGGTTGGCACTGAAGCTTTCTTT. The chain combines TRBV7-2 with TRBJ1-1, with unresolved D. The CDR3 spans 14 residues. Trimming shortened V by 0 bases and J by 4 bases, and 9 bases separated the two germline ends. Germline V lookup: CDR1 SGHTA, CDR2 FQGNSA.

This clone was counted only a few times. The chain uses TRBV30 and TRBJ2-7; 8 bases fit TRBD2. Germline loops: CDR1 GTSNPN, CDR2 SVGIG (reference sequence). Losses at the gene ends were 7 bases for V and 0 bases for J; bases not matched to a gene: 5. This CDR3 contains 13 residues. The CDR3 loop reads CASSGTSSYEQYF. DNA of the CDR3: TGTGCCTCGTCCGGGACTAGCTCCTACGAGCAGTACTTC.

The chain is built from TRBV28 and TRBJ2-1, with 12 nucleotides matching TRBD2. J lost 9 bases, V lost 7 bases, and 13 bases had no gene match. The CDR3 extends over 16 amino acids. Germline V gene lookup returns CDR1 MDHEN and CDR2 SYDVKM. CDR3 nucleotide sequence: TGTGCCAGCACATTGGGTCCGGGACTAGCGGGTTTTGAGCAGTTCTTC. Amino acid sequence: CASTLGPGLAGFEQFF.

The rearrangement links TRBV15 to TRBJ1-6; 8 bases match TRBD1. The J segment lost 13 bases and the V segment lost 0 bases, leaving 8 bases of the junction unmatched. Germline CDR1 and CDR2: LNHNV and YYDKDF (reference sequence). The CDR3 spans 15 residues. The DNA of the CDR3 is TGTGCCACCAGCAGAGATCGGGCAGGGGGCGAGCCCCTCCACTTT. As protein: CATSRDRAGGEPLHF.

The V call is TRBV10-1, the J call TRBJ2-7; maybe TRBD1 (5 bases). CDR3 length: 12 amino acids. Per the germline V gene, CDR1 is WNHNN and CDR2 is SYGVQD (reference sequence). The ends were cut back, 6 bases at V and 3 bases at J, with 9 bases in the middle. The CDR3 coding sequence is TGCGCCAGCAGCTCCGACAGCTACGAGCAGTACTTC. Its translation is CASSSDSYEQYF.

The chain combines TRBV2 with TRBJ2-1, with 16 nucleotides matching TRBD2. V trimming: 6 bases; J trimming: 7 bases; junction bases outside the gene matches: 3. This CDR3 has 15 amino acids. CDR1 and CDR2 (germline): SNHLY, FYNNEI. CDR3 in amino acids: CASSWGLAGGNEQFF. In DNA form, the CDR3 reads TGTGCCAGCAGCTGGGGACTAGCGGGAGGGAATGAGCAGTTCTTC.

The chain recombines TRBV19 with TRBJ2-2, with a weak D call TRBD2 (5 bases). CDR3 length: 14 amino acids. From germline, CDR1 is LNHDA and CDR2 SQIVND (reference sequence). Trimming removed 2 bases at V and 5 bases at J, with 9 bases between. This CDR3 is CASSISRATGELFF. The CDR3 DNA is TGTGCCAGTAGTATATCGAGGGCGACCGGGGAGCTGTTTTTT. Complete variable domain (other parts from reference TRBV19 and TRBJ2-2): DGGITQSPKYLFRKEGQNVTLSCEQNLNHDAMYWYRQDPGQGLRLIYYSQIVNDFQKGDIAEGYSVSREKKESFPLTVTSAQKNPTAFYLCASSISRATGELFFGEGSRLTVL.

The J gene is TRBJ1-5, the V gene TRBV19; perhaps TRBD1 as D (5 bases). The CDR3 runs to 12 residues. Trimming took off 11 bases at V and 5 bases at J, with 13 bases between the two ends. Germline V CDR1 and CDR2: LNHDA, SQIVND (reference sequence). CDR3 in amino acids: CASMGPYQPQHF. CDR3 in DNA: TGTGCCTCGATGGGGCCGTATCAGCCCCAGCATTTT.

The genes are TRBV29-1 and TRBJ2-3, with a tentative D call TRBD1 (5 bases). The CDR3 loop spans 13 amino acids. Germline-derived CDR1 and CDR2 are SQVTM and ANQGSEA. The V gene lost 7 bases and the J gene lost 3 bases, with 14 bases spanning the gap. The CDR3 here is CSGETGSTDTQYF. In DNA, the CDR3 is TGCAGCGGAGAAACAGGCTCAACAGATACGCAGTATTTT.

The genes are TRBV7-2 and TRBJ1-3; D is undetermined. V gave up 2 bases and J gave up 0 bases, with 8 bases separating them. The CDR3 loop spans 15 amino acids. CDR1 and CDR2 (germline): SGHTA, FQGNSA. CDR3 nucleotide sequence: TGTGCCAGCAGCTTAATCCCAAACTCTGGAAACACCATATATTTT. Its translation: CASSLIPNSGNTIYF.

DNA of the CDR3: TGCAGCGTTGAAGCCACTAGCGGAACCTACGAGCAGTACTTC. Its translation: CSVEATSGTYEQYF. The V and J genes are TRBV29-1 and TRBJ2-7; 8 bases match TRBD2. This CDR3 is 14 amino acids long. Germline lookup yields CDR1 SQVTM and CDR2 ANQGSEA. Losses at the gene ends were 1 base for V and 2 bases for J; bases not matched to a gene: 4.

This clone has a handful of counts. V usage is TRBV19 and J usage is TRBJ2-7; 7 nucleotides agree with TRBD1. Germline V gene data show CDR1 as LNHDA and CDR2 as SQIVND (reference sequence). The CDR3 sequence is 11 residues long. V shed 8 bases, J shed 5 bases, and the junction held 3 bases outside the gene matches. CDR3 sequence: CASADRDEQYF. The CDR3 bases are TGTGCCAGTGCCGACAGGGACGAGCAGTACTTC.

This clone was observed a handful of times. The V gene is TRBV18, the J gene TRBJ2-5; 7 bases are a match to TRBD1. The CDR3 covers 14 residues. The trim removed 4 bases at V and 2 bases at J, leaving 4 bases unmatched. The V gene's germline CDR1 is KGHSH and CDR2 LQKENI. CDR3 in amino acids: CASSLETGQETQYF. The CDR3 DNA is TGTGCCAGCTCACTTGAGACAGGGCAAGAGACCCAGTACTTC.

With respect to this clone: Other DNA sequences in the same sample also yield this CDR3. V gene TRBV19 combines with J gene TRBJ2-1; TRBD2 agrees at 13 bases. Per germline, CDR1 LNHDA and CDR2 SQIVND (reference sequence). The CDR3 has 15 residues. The V and J ends lost 4 bases and 3 bases, in that order; junction bases with no gene match: 0. Here the CDR3 DNA reads TGTGCCAGTAGTAGGACTAGCGGGAGCTACAATGAGCAGTTCTTC. Encoded protein: CASSRTSGSYNEQFF.

Only one count was recorded for this clone. V usage is TRBV6-2 or TRBV6-3 and J usage is TRBJ1-5; D not resolved. The CDR3 is made up of 17 amino acids. The germline V and J ends were trimmed by 4 bases and 2 bases, with 18 bases remaining between them. Per the germline V gene, CDR1 is MNHEY and CDR2 is SVGEGT. The CDR3 sequence: CASSFSLTRQGNQPQHF. The CDR3 region has the DNA TGTGCCAGCAGTTTTTCACTCACCCGACAAGGCAATCAGCCCCAGCATTTT.

The chain recombines TRBV3-1 (or the pseudogene TRBV3-2) with TRBJ1-1, with D possibly being TRBD1 (5 bases). Germline CDR1 and CDR2: LGHDT and YNNKEL (reference sequence). The CDR3 is 15 amino acids. Trimming removed 4 bases from V and 1 base from J, with 13 bases in between. Here the CDR3 DNA reads TGTGCCAGCAGCCCGTTGGGCAGGGCGAACACTGAAGCTTTCTTT. It specifies CASSPLGRANTEAFF.

The genes are TRBV30 and TRBJ1-2; 8 bases line up with TRBD1. Germline loops: CDR1 GTSNPN, CDR2 SVGIG (reference sequence). V lost 4 bases to trimming and J lost 4 bases; unmatched junction nucleotides: 8. The CDR3 extends over 14 amino acids. The CDR3 loop is CAWKRDRNLYGYTF. The CDR3 coding sequence is TGTGCCTGGAAAAGGGACAGGAACCTCTATGGCTACACCTTC.

This chain joins TRBV29-1 and TRBJ2-4, with D tentatively TRBD2 (5 bases). The length of the CDR3 is 13 residues. The V gene's germline CDR1 is SQVTM and CDR2 ANQGSEA. Trimming took 6 bases from V and 7 from J, leaving 16 bases between them. The CDR3: CSVVGSQVNIQYF. In DNA form, the CDR3 reads TGCAGCGTGGTGGGGAGCCAGGTTAACATTCAGTACTTC.

The rearrangement links TRBV5-4 to TRBJ2-3; TRBD2 agrees at 7 bases. Trimming removed 3 bases from V and 6 bases from J; junction bases left unmatched: 16. Germline loops: CDR1 SGHNT, CDR2 YYREEE (reference sequence). CDR3 length: 17 residues. In nucleotides, the CDR3 is TGTGCCAGCAGCTGGGGGTTTTCGAGTCCAGCGGGGGATACGCAGTATTTT. This encodes CASSWGFSSPAGDTQYF. The whole variable domain, remainder taken from reference TRBV5-4 and TRBJ2-3, is ETGVTQSPTHLIKTRGQQVTLRCSSQSGHNTVSWYQQALGQGPQFIFQYYREEENGRGNFPPRFSGLQFPNYSSELNVNALELDDSALYLCASSWGFSSPAGDTQYFGPGTRLTVL.

The rearrangement links TRBV6-2 or TRBV6-3 to TRBJ1-1; 7 bases match TRBD1. J gave up 4 bases and V 5 bases, and 10 bases lay outside the gene matches. CDR1 is MNHEY, CDR2 SVGEGT, per germline. The CDR3 is made up of 15 amino acids. The DNA of the CDR3 is TGTGCCAGCAGTGGGGACAGCCAAGGGGGCACTGAAGCTTTCTTT. It translates to CASSGDSQGGTEAFF.

The V gene is TRBV7-9, the J gene TRBJ1-4, with 8 bases lining up with TRBD1. The CDR3 runs 16 residues. The junction had 9 bases not matched to a gene; V was cut back by 5 bases and J by 4 bases. CDR1 and CDR2 (germline): SEHNR, FQNEAQ (reference sequence). The CDR3 bases are TGTGCCAGCAGCCATGGGGACAGGCATAGTAATGAAAAACTGTTTTTT. This codes for CASSHGDRHSNEKLFF.

In DNA form, the CDR3 reads TGTGCCATCAGCCCCGGGACAGGGGTCGAAAAACTGTTTTTT. The encoded protein is CAISPGTGVEKLFF. The V call is TRBV10-3, the J call TRBJ1-4; 10 positions agree with TRBD1. J gave up 8 bases and V 6 bases, and 6 bases lay outside the gene matches. This CDR3 region has 14 residues. Germline CDR1 reads ENHRY; CDR2 reads SYGVKD.

This chain connects TRBV28 to TRBJ2-4; D is possibly TRBD2 (6 bases). In germline, CDR1 is MDHEN, CDR2 SYDVKM. The CDR3 is made up of 11 amino acids. Trimming left V 3 bases short and J 11 bases short, with 8 bases between. CDR3 sequence: CASSFGGFQYF. DNA for the CDR3: TGTGCCAGCAGTTTCGGGGGATTTCAGTACTTC.

The chain carries TRBV10-3 and TRBJ1-3; D is unclear. This CDR3 region has 18 residues. CDR1 is ENHRY, CDR2 SYGVKD, per germline. The ends were cut back, 2 bases at V and 0 bases at J, with 17 bases in the middle. CDR3 coding DNA: TGTGCCATCAGTGAGGGAGGAGTAGTGAGAACCTCTGGAAACACCATATATTTT. It specifies CAISEGGVVRTSGNTIYF.

This sequence joins TRBV7-9 and TRBJ2-1; 8 bases map to TRBD1. Germline CDR1 reads SEHNR; CDR2 reads FQNEAQ (reference sequence). This CDR3 comprises 15 residues. Trimming cost V 5 bases and J 3 bases; bases outside gene matches: 6. CDR3 sequence (DNA): TGTGCCAGCAGCCCTCGACAGGGGCGCTACAATGAGCAGTTCTTC. It translates to CASSPRQGRYNEQFF.